Listed below are T cell receptor beta chains from one sample, sequenced in a study of blood T cell repertoires in COVID-19. TCRdb's copy holds only in-frame clones and misses some; the assay was immunoSEQ multiplex PCR. The repertoire holds under 200,000 clones, approximately 84% seen once, with under 13% in the top ten. Material for sequencing was peripheral blood. All receptors come from a man in his sixties or seventies with active or convalescent COVID-19. The CDR3 runs from the conserved cysteine through the conserved F or W. A D gene is named only where the DNA matches it firmly. The size of a clone is reported for some rows only, either as once, few or many, or as a class for expanded clones.

d_gene: -; v_gene: TRBV11-2; j_gene: TRBJ1-6; abundance: -; CDR3nt: TGTGCCAGCAGCCTCCGGGACTCCGGCGGCAATTCACCCCTCCACTTT; CDR3aa: CASSLRDSGGNSPLHF
d_gene: TRBD1; v_gene: TRBV7-6; j_gene: TRBJ1-1; abundance: -; CDR3nt: TGTGCCAGCACCCAGGGGGCGTCAAACACTGAAGCTTTCTTT; CDR3aa: CASTQGASNTEAFF
d_gene: -; v_gene: TRBV28; j_gene: TRBJ1-5; abundance: -; CDR3nt: TGTGCCAGCAGAACCTCAGGCGGGCAGCCCCAGCATTTT; CDR3aa: CASRTSGGQPQHF
d_gene: TRBD2; v_gene: TRBV6-1; j_gene: TRBJ2-2; abundance: -; CDR3nt: TGTGCCAGCAGTGAAGCGCGAGTGGGCAGAACGACTAGCGCCGTAGGGGGCACCGGGGAGCTGTTTTTT; CDR3aa: CASSEARVGRTTSAVGGTGELFF
d_gene: TRBD1; v_gene: TRBV30; j_gene: TRBJ2-1; abundance: -; CDR3nt: TGTGCCTGGGGGACCGGGACAGCTACCTACAATGAGCAGTTCTTC; CDR3aa: CAWGTGTATYNEQFF
d_gene: TRBD1; v_gene: TRBV7-2; j_gene: TRBJ2-7; abundance: once; CDR3nt: TGTGCCAGCAATACAGGGGGCGTCGACGAGCAGTACTTC; CDR3aa: CASNTGGVDEQYF
d_gene: -; v_gene: TRBV14; j_gene: TRBJ2-7; abundance: -; CDR3nt: TGTGCCAGCAGCCAAGCATTGGCAGGGTTTTACGAGCAGTACTTC; CDR3aa: CASSQALAGFYEQYF
d_gene: TRBD1; v_gene: TRBV6-6; j_gene: TRBJ2-7; abundance: -; CDR3nt: TGTGCCACCTCCTTAGATCCGGGACAGGGGTTGTGGCAGTACTTC; CDR3aa: CATSLDPGQGLWQYF
d_gene: -; v_gene: TRBV27; j_gene: TRBJ2-5; abundance: -; CDR3nt: TGTGCCAGCAGTTTCGCGGATACGTACCAAGAGACCCAGTACTTC; CDR3aa: CASSFADTYQETQYF
d_gene: -; v_gene: TRBV2; j_gene: TRBJ2-6; abundance: -; CDR3nt: TGTGCCAGCACCCCCGGGGGCTCTGGGGCCAACGTCCTGACTTTC; CDR3aa: CASTPGGSGANVLTF
d_gene: TRBD1; v_gene: TRBV29-1; j_gene: TRBJ1-4; abundance: -; CDR3nt: TGCAGCGCACTCCAGGGGGTTAATGAAAAACTGTTTTTT; CDR3aa: CSALQGVNEKLFF
d_gene: -; v_gene: TRBV19; j_gene: TRBJ1-6; abundance: -; CDR3nt: TGTGCCAGTAGAGGGAACAGGGAGAATTCACCCCTCCACTTT; CDR3aa: CASRGNRENSPLHF
d_gene: -; v_gene: TRBV2; j_gene: TRBJ1-5; abundance: -; CDR3nt: TGTGCCAGCAGTGAAATACACCCAAATCAGCCCCAGCATTTT; CDR3aa: CASSEIHPNQPQHF
d_gene: -; v_gene: TRBV4-3; j_gene: TRBJ2-1; abundance: -; CDR3nt: TGCGCCAGCAGCCAAGATCCACCTAGCGATGTTTACAATGAGCAGTTCTTC; CDR3aa: CASSQDPPSDVYNEQFF
d_gene: TRBD1; v_gene: TRBV7-2; j_gene: TRBJ2-3; abundance: -; CDR3nt: TGTGCCAGCAGCTTCCGGGACAGGGGTGTAGCAGATACGCAGTATTTT; CDR3aa: CASSFRDRGVADTQYF
d_gene: TRBD1; v_gene: TRBV10-3; j_gene: TRBJ1-5; abundance: -; CDR3nt: TGTGCCATCAGTGACTTTGACAGGGGCAATCAGCCCCAGCATTTT; CDR3aa: CAISDFDRGNQPQHF
d_gene: -; v_gene: TRBV4-1; j_gene: TRBJ2-3; abundance: -; CDR3nt: TGCGCCAGCAGCCAAATAGGGGCAGGCACAGATACGCAGTATTTT; CDR3aa: CASSQIGAGTDTQYF
d_gene: TRBD2; v_gene: TRBV15; j_gene: TRBJ2-2; abundance: once; CDR3nt: TGTGCGGCCGGGGCGGGGGGGGAGGCCGGGGAGCTGTTTTTT; CDR3aa: CAAGAGGEAGELFF
d_gene: -; v_gene: TRBV19; j_gene: TRBJ1-5; abundance: -; CDR3nt: TGTGCCAGTAAGCTCTCGGGTGGCAATCAGCCCCAGCATTTT; CDR3aa: CASKLSGGNQPQHF
d_gene: -; v_gene: TRBV7-2; j_gene: TRBJ1-3; abundance: -; CDR3nt: TGTGCCAGCAGCCCCCGGGGGGGGGAGGCCGGAAACACCATATATTTT; CDR3aa: CASSPRGGEAGNTIYF
d_gene: -; v_gene: TRBV5-4; j_gene: TRBJ1-2; abundance: -; CDR3nt: TGTGCCAGCAGCTTGGCAGGTCCAGGGAACTATGGCTACACCTTC; CDR3aa: CASSLAGPGNYGYTF
d_gene: -; v_gene: TRBV9; j_gene: TRBJ2-6; abundance: -; CDR3nt: TGTGCCAGCAGCGTTGGACAGAGCTCTGGGGCCAACGTCCTGACTTTC; CDR3aa: CASSVGQSSGANVLTF
d_gene: TRBD2; v_gene: TRBV3-1/TRBV3-2; j_gene: TRBJ2-3; abundance: -; CDR3nt: TGTGCCAGCAGCCCCGCGGGGGGGCCGGTTTTGAGTACAGATACGCAGTATTTT; CDR3aa: CASSPAGGPVLSTDTQYF
d_gene: TRBD1; v_gene: TRBV3-1/TRBV3-2; j_gene: TRBJ1-2; abundance: -; CDR3nt: TGTGCCAGCAGACGGACAGGGGGTCATGGCTACACCTTC; CDR3aa: CASRRTGGHGYTF
d_gene: -; v_gene: TRBV21-1; j_gene: TRBJ1-5; abundance: -; CDR3nt: TGTGCCAGCAGCACCTCGGACAGGGGCGGCAATCAGCCCCAGCATTTT; CDR3aa: CASSTSDRGGNQPQHF
d_gene: -; v_gene: TRBV10-1; j_gene: TRBJ1-1; abundance: -; CDR3nt: TGCGCCAGCAGCCCCGGGGGGGGGAACACTGAAGCTTTCTTT; CDR3aa: CASSPGGGNTEAFF
d_gene: -; v_gene: TRBV19; j_gene: TRBJ2-4; abundance: -; CDR3nt: TGTGCCAGTAGTATTTCCCTCGGGGTAACCAAAAACATTCAGTACTTC; CDR3aa: CASSISLGVTKNIQYF
d_gene: TRBD1; v_gene: TRBV15; j_gene: TRBJ2-7; abundance: -; CDR3nt: TGTGCCACCCGAGGGACAGGTATTTCCTACGAGCAGTACTTC; CDR3aa: CATRGTGISYEQYF
d_gene: TRBD1; v_gene: TRBV7-9; j_gene: TRBJ2-7; abundance: -; CDR3nt: TGTGCCAGCAGCGATGCCCCCGGGACAGGGAGTCACGAGCAGTACTTC; CDR3aa: CASSDAPGTGSHEQYF